This T cell receptor (beta chain) was captured in a study of blood T cell repertoires in COVID-19 (TCRdb year 2020). Broadly, across the study: Collaborator samples came from the United States, Italy and Spain and covered acute and convalescent phases of COVID-19. The material from the prospective study consisted of cDNA or gDNA derived from T cells, B-cell-depleted T cells, or PBMCs. The dataset comprised deeply sampled blood TCRbeta repertoires from subjects exposed to, actively infected with, or recovered from COVID-19. The repertoires were released in a freely available public database meant as a resource for research on the immune response to SARS-CoV-2. Samples came from the ongoing ImmuneRACE study (first 160 participants) plus 1,254 subjects from 6 global collaborators. Sample metadata almost always included a de-identified subject ID, COVID-19 status, age in years and sex. Where HLA class I and class II types were available, the types were taken from metadata supplied by the sample provider, not from assay-based typing. Study-wide findings and limitations: How much clinical and demographic metadata was included differed by source and by participant, and the metadata was provided uncurated.

Of note for this clone: Its antigen has not been determined. Per-base quality was not reported, and no clone a single base away is much larger than it.

The collaborating institutions used their own protocols to collect whole blood in K2EDTA tubes. For TCRbeta analysis, collaborators shipped samples in one of three forms: frozen whole blood, isolated PBMCs, or DNA extracted from either of those sample types. TCRbeta CDR3 regions were amplified from genomic DNA using the immunoSEQ Assay, a bias-controlled multiplex PCR. The original methods were these. The number of nucleated cells in each sample was estimated from the amplification of reference gene primers within the assay. To quantify the absolute abundance of each unique TCRbeta CDR3 rearrangement, sequence reads were collapsed and filtered. For each sample, productive Simpson clonality was calculated as the square root of Simpson's diversity index across productive rearrangements. This immuneACCESS table, as held by TCRdb, lists in-frame sequences with V and J called but not all clones. Of the missing ones, under half trace to an unresolved V gene in checked studies; the others have no known cause. V, J and clone size reflect that table, while D and trimming were determined from the DNA. Across this sample there are about 80,000 clones, with about 87% seen only once. The ten most abundant clones make up 6% to 7.5% of the sample.

V and J are trimmed by 6 bases and 7 bases, and the gene matches miss 16 bases of the junction. The germline V gene specifies MDHEN as CDR1 and SYDVKM as CDR2. Inclusive of the bounding cysteine and phenylalanine, the CDR3 is 17 residues long. Only the CDR3 portion is preserved as DNA: 51 bases, with reading frame beginning at the first base. The sequence links TRBV28 to TRBJ1-4; 8 bases in the middle match TRBD1. The sequenced material came from peripheral blood. This TCR derives from a woman aged 80 or over with acute or convalescent COVID-19. CDR3 protein: CASSQGQVRTWPEKLFF. The sequenced DNA: TGTGCCAGCAGCCAGGGACAGGTGCGGACCTGGCCTGAAAAACTGTTTTTT.